This TCR beta chain was identified during a study of CD8+ T cells in alopecia areata. Whole-study findings and limits: Whereas mice showed it more clearly, TCR sharing across patients was murkier, possibly because of HLA.

This clone was detected a few times. Antigen specificity is unknown. Extracted RNA was reverse transcribed, and the resulting cDNA served as sequencing template. Some clones are missing from TCRdb's copy, which holds only in-frame ones; the method was immunoSEQ multiplex PCR. This sample carries 140,000 to 150,000 clones, around 49% of them seen once, and the ten largest clones take 0.99%. Obtained from alopecia areata patients were lesional scalp punch biopsies along with peripheral blood. This CDR3 comprises 14 residues. Germline-derived CDR1 and CDR2 are SEHNR and FQNEAQ (reference sequence). V was trimmed by 2 bases and J by 4 bases, leaving 9 bases between them.

The sequences come from CD4+ T cells sorted from blood, collected at week 0. The J gene is TRBJ2-1, the V gene TRBV7-9; D unresolved. The TCR was taken from a human donor with alopecia areata. CDR3 region: CASSLFSGYNEQFF. As DNA, the CDR3 is TGTGCCAGCAGCTTATTTTCGGGTTACAATGAGCAGTTCTTC.